This TCR beta chain derives from a study of CD8+CD57+ T cells in acquired aplastic anemia. Looking at the study overall: DNA from sorted CD4+ and CD8+ cells averaged roughly 3.2 ug. Regarding the study as a whole: Twenty-nine sequences, all CD8+ CDR3, were shared between patients and controls.

Genomic DNA, serving as template, underwent TCR beta VDJ and CDR3 profiling. TCRdb reprocessed the reads via MiXCR and lists one record per CDR3 protein. The sample has around 400,000 distinct CDR3 sequences, 65% to 80% seen once. CDR3 length: 11 amino acids. The V end lost 3 bases, the J end lost 17 bases, and 16 bases lay between the germline ends. CDR1 is DFQATT and CDR2 is SNEGSKA in the germline V gene (reference sequence). A remark on this clonotype: Its antigen is not identified.

The sequence was collected from a human donor in good health, serving as a control. The V call is TRBV20-1, the J call TRBJ1-4; D unresolved. The source material was sorted CD4+, CD8+, or CD8+CD57+ T cells (not recorded which) from PBMCs. The CDR3 bases are TGCAGTGCTAGGCAGGTCAGCTACTCCTTTTTT. Translation gives CSARQVSYSFF.